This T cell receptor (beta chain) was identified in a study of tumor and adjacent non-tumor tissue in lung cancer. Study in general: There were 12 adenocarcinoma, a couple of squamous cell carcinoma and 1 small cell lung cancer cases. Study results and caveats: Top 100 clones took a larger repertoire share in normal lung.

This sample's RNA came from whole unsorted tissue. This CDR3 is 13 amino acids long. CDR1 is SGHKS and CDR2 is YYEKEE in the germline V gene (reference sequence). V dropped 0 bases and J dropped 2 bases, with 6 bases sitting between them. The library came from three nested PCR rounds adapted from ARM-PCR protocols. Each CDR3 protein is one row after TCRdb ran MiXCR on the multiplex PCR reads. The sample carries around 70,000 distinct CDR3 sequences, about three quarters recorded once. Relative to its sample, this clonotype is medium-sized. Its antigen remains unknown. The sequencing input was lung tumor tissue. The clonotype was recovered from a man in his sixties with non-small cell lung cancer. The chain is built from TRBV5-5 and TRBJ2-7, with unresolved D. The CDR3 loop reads CASSLDSPYEQYF. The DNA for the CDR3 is TGTGCCAGCAGCTTGGACAGCCCCTACGAGCAGTACTTC.